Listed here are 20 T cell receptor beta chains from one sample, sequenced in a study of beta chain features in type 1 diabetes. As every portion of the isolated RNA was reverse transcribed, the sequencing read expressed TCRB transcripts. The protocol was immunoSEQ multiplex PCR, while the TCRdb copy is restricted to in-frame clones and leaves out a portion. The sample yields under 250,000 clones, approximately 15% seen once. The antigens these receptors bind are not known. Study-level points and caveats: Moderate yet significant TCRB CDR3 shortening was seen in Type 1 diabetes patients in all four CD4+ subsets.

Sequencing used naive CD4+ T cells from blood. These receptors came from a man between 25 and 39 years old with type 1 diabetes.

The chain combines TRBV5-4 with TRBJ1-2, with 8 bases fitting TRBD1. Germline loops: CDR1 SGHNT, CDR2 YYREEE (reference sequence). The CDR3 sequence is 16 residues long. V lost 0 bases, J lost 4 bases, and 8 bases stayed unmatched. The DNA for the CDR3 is TGTGCCAGCAGCTTGGGCCAGGGGGCTATGAGCTATGGCTACACCTTC. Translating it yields CASSLGQGAMSYGYTF.

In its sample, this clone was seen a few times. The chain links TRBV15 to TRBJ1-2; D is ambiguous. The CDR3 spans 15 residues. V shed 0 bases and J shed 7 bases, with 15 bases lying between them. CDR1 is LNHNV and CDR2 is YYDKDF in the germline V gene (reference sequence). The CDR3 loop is CATSRDRTGPSGYTF. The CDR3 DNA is TGTGCCACCAGCAGAGATCGGACTGGTCCGAGTGGCTACACCTTC.

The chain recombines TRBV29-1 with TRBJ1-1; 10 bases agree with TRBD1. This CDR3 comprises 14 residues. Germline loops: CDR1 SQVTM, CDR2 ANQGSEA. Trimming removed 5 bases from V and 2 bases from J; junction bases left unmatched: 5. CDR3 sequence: CSVYDRGLNTEAFF. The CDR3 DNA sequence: TGCAGCGTTTACGACAGGGGGCTTAACACTGAAGCTTTCTTT.

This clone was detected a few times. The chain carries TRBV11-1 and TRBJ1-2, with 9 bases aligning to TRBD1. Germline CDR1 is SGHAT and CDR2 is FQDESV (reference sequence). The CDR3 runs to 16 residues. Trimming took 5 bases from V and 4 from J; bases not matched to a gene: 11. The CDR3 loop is CASSRGTGSPRYGYTF. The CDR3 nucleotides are TGTGCCAGCAGCCGCGGGACAGGGTCCCCCCGCTATGGCTACACCTTC.

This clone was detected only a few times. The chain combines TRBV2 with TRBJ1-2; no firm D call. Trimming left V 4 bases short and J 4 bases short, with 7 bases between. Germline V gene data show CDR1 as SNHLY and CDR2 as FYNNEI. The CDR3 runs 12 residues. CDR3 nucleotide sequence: TGTGCCAGCAGTGGCAGGCCCTATGGCTACACCTTC. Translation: CASSGRPYGYTF. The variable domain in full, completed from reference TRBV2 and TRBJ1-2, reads EPEVTQTPSHQVTQMGQEVILRCVPISNHLYFYWYRQILGQKVEFLVSFYNNEISEKSEIFDDQFSVERPDGSNFTLKIRSTKLEDSAMYFCASSGRPYGYTFGSGTRLTVV.

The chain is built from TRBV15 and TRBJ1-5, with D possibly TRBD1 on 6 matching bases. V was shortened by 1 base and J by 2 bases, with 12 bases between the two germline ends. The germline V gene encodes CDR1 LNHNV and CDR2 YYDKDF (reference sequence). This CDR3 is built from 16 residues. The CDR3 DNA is TGTGCCACCAGCAGAGCACAGGGCCCTGGCAATCAGCCCCAGCATTTT. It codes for CATSRAQGPGNQPQHF.

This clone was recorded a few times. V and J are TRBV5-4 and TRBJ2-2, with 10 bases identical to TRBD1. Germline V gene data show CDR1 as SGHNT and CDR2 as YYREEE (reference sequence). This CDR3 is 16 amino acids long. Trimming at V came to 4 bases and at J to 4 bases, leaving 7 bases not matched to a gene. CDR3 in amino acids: CASSRGQGVGTGELFF. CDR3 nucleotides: TGTGCCAGCAGCCGAGGACAGGGGGTTGGCACCGGGGAGCTGTTTTTT.

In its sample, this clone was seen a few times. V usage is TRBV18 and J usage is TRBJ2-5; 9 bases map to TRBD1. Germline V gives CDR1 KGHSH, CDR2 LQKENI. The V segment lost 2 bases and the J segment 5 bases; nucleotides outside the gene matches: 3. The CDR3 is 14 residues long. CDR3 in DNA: TGTGCCAGCTCACCAGGACAGGGGTTGGAGACCCAGTACTTC. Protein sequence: CASSPGQGLETQYF.

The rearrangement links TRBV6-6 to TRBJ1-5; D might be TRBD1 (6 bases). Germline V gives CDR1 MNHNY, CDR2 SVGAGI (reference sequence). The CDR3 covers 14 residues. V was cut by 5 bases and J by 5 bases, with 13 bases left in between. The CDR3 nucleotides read TGTGCCAGCAGTACGGGGGGGGCTTATCAGCCCCAGCATTTT. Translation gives CASSTGGAYQPQHF.

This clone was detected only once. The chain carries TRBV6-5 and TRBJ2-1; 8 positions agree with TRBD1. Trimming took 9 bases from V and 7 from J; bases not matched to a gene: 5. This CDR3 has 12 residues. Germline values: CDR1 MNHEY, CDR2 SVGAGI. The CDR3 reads CASGQGGNEQFF. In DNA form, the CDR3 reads TGTGCCAGTGGACAGGGCGGGAATGAGCAGTTCTTC.

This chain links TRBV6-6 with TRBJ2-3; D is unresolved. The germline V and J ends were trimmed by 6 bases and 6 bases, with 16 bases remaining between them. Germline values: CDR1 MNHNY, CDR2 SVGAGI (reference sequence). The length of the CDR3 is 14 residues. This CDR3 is CASSLPPPPDTQYF. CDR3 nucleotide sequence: TGTGCCAGCAGCCTCCCCCCTCCCCCGGATACGCAGTATTTT.

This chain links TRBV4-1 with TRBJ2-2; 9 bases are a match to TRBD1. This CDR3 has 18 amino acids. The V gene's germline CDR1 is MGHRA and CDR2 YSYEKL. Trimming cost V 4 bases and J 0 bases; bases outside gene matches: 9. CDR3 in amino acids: CASSPQTGGESNTGELFF. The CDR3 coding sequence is TGCGCCAGCAGCCCTCAGACAGGGGGGGAGTCGAACACCGGGGAGCTGTTTTTT.

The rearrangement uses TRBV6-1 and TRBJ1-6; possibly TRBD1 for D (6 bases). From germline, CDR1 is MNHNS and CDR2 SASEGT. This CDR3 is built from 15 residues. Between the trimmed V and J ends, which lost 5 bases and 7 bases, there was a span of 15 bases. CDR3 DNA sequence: TGTGCCAGCAGTAGAACACGGGACAACAATTCACCCCTCCACTTT. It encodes CASSRTRDNNSPLHF.

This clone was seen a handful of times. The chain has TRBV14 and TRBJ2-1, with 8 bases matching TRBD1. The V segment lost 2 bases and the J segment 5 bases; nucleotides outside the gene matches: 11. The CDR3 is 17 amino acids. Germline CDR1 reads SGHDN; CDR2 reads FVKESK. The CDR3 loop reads CASSQIGTGFVHNEQFF. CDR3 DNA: TGTGCCAGCAGCCAAATTGGGACAGGCTTTGTACACAATGAGCAGTTCTTC. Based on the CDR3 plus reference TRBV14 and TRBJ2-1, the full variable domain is EAGVTQFPSHSVIEKGQTVTLRCDPISGHDNLYWYRRVMGKEIKFLLHFVKESKQDESGMPNNRFLAERTGGTYSTLKVQPAELEDSGVYFCASSQIGTGFVHNEQFFGPGTRLTVL.

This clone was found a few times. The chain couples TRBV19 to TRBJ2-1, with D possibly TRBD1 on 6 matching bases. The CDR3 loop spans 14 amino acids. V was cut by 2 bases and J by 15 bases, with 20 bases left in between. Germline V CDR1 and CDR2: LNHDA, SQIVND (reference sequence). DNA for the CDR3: TGTGCCAGTAGTATACGAACAGGGCCAACGGCGCCGTTCTTC. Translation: CASSIRTGPTAPFF. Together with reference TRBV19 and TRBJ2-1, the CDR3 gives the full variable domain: DGGITQSPKYLFRKEGQNVTLSCEQNLNHDAMYWYRQDPGQGLRLIYYSQIVNDFQKGDIAEGYSVSREKKESFPLTVTSAQKNPTAFYLCASSIRTGPTAPFFGPGTRLTVL.

The CDR3 DNA reads TGTGCCAGCAGCCGCGGCGTAATGGCAGGGCAAGAGACCCAGTACTTC. The encoded protein is CASSRGVMAGQETQYF. The J gene is TRBJ2-5, the V gene TRBV11-2; D perhaps matches TRBD1 (5 bases). Germline V gives CDR1 SGHAT, CDR2 FQNNGV. The CDR3 runs to 16 residues. V lost 5 bases and J 2 bases, leaving 18 bases between the germline ends. The whole variable domain, remainder taken from reference TRBV11-2 and TRBJ2-5, is EAGVAQSPRYKIIEKRQSVAFWCNPISGHATLYWYQQILGQGPKLLIQFQNNGVVDDSQLPKDRFSAERLKGVDSTLKIQPAKLEDSAVYLCASSRGVMAGQETQYFGPGTRLLVL.

The DNA of the CDR3 is TGCGCCAGCAGCCAAGGTAATGTAGCCCCGAGCTCCTACGAGCAGTACTTC. It yields the protein CASSQGNVAPSSYEQYF. J is TRBJ2-7 and V is TRBV4-1; D unclear. This CDR3 spans 17 amino acids. V lost 1 base and J 0 bases, leaving 16 bases between the germline ends. Germline CDR1 reads MGHRA; CDR2 reads YSYEKL.

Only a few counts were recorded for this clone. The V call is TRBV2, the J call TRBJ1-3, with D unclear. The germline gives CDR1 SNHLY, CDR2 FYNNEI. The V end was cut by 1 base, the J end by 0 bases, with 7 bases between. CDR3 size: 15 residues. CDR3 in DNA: TGTGCCAGCAGTGAAGACGGTGTCTCTGGAAACACCATATATTTT. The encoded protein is CASSEDGVSGNTIYF. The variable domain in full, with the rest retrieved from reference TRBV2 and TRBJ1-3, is EPEVTQTPSHQVTQMGQEVILRCVPISNHLYFYWYRQILGQKVEFLVSFYNNEISEKSEIFDDQFSVERPDGSNFTLKIRSTKLEDSAMYFCASSEDGVSGNTIYFGEGSWLTVV.

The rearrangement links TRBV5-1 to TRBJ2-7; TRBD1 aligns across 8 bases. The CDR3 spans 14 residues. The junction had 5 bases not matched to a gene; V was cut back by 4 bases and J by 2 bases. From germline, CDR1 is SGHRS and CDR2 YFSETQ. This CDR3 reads CASSPGQATYEQYF. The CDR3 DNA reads TGCGCCAGCAGCCCGGGACAGGCCACCTACGAGCAGTACTTC.

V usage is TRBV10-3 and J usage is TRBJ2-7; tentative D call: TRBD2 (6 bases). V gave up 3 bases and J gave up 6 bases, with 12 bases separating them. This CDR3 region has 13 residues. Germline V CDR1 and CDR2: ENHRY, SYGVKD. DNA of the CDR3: TGTGCCATCAGTGATTCTCTGGGAGGCGAGCAGTACTTC. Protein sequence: CAISDSLGGEQYF.